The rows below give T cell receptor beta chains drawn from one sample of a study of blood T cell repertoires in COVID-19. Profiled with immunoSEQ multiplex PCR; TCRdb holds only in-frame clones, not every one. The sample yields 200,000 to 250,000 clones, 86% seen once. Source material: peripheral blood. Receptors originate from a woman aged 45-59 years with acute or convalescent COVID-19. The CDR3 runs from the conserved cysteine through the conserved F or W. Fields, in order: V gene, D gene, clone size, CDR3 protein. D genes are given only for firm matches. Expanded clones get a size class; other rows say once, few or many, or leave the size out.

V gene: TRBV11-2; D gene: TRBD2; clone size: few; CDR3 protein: CASSISGRPITDTQYF
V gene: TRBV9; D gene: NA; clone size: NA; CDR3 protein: CASSVGVAGWLTGELFF
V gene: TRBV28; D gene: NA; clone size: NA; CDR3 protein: CASSLTTEAFF
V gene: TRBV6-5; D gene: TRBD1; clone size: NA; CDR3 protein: CASRTPLTGNGYTF
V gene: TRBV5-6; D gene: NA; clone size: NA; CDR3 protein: CASSFGHQPQHF
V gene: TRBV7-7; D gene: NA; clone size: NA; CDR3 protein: CASSLGSGGLETQYF
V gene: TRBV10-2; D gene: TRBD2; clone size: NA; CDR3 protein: CASGSGGDEQYF
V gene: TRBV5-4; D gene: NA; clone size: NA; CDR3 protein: CASSSGWGLQSEQFF
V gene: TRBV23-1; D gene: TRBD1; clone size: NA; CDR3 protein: CASKIQGAQETQYF
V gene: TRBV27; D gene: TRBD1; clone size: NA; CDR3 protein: CASSFGLSGTGTGSSPLHF
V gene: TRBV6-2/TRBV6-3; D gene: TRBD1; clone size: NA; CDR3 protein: CASSAQGNQPQHF
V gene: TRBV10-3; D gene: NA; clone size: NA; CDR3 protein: CAISVLALEDGGYTF
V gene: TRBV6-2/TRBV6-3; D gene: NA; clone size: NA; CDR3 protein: CASTPPDRSPHTEAFF
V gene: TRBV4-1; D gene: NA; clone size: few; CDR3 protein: CASSTLASRYEQYF
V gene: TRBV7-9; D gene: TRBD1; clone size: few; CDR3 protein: CASDGQGTDTQYF
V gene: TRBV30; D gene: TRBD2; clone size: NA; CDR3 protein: CAWSVLQLAGGVEQFF
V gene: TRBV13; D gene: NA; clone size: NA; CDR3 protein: CASSLGIRLYGYTF
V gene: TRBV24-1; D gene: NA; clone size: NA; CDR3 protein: CATSDPIQADTQYF
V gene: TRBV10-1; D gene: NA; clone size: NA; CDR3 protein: CASSVGTPLYGYTF
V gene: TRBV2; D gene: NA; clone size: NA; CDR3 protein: CASSERGGMNTEAFF
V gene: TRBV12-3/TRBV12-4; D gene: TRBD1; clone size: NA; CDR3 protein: CASSPHRGGYTF
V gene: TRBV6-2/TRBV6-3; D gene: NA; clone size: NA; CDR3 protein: CASSEHRMEQFF
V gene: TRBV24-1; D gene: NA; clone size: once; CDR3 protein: CATSDRTESETQYF
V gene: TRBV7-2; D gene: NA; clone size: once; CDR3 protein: CASSFTTEYYGYTF
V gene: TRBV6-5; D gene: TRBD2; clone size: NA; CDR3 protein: CASSGLAGDRDEQFF
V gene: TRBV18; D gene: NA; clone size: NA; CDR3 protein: CASSPGPTGQPQHF
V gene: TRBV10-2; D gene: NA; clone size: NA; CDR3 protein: CASKTQGQGTEAFF
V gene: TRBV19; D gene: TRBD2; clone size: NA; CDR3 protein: CASSFRGGTETQYF
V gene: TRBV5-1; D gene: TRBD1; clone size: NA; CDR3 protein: CASREGTADEQFF
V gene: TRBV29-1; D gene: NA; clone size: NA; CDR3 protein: CSVDRSAGSNTEAFF
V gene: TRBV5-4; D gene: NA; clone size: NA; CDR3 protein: CASSLSPTDEAFF
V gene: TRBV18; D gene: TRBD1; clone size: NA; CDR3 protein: CASSPRDRNTEAFF
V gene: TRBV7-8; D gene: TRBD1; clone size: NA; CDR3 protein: CASSGTGNQPQHF
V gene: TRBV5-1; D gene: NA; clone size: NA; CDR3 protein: CASSLVPSGLDNEQFF
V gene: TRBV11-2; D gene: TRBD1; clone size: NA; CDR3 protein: CASSLDTGGTGELFF
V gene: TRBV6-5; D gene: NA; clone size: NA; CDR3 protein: CASSYDMSGVGEAFF
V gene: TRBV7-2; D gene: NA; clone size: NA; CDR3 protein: CASSHLSGANVLTF
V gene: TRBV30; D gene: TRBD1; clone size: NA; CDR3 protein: CAWSVGTGLNEKLFF
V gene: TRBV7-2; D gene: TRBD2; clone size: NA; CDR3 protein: CASSLGRANEQFF
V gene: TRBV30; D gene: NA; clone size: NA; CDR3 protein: CAWSATSPLHF
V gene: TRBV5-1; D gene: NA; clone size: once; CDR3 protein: CASSLAPGAYEQYF
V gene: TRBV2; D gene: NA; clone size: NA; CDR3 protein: CASSRQPSYEQYF
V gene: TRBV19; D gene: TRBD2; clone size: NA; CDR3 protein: CASKTSGATGELFF
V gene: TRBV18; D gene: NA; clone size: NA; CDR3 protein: CASSPPGDYEQYF
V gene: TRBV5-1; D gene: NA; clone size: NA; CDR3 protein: CASSLGTGQRHNYGYTF
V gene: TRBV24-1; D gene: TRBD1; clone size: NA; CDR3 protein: CATSDTGTGILGELFF
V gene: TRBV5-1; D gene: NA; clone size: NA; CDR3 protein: CASSLGEQWLHEQYF
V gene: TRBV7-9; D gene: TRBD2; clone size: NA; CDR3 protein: CASSPGLAGGSYNEQFF
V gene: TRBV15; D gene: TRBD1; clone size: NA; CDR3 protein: CATSRRTGSNTGELFF